This T cell receptor beta chain stems from a study of T cells in Graves' hyperthyroidism and ophthalmopathy. General study points: Before onset, by a median of 6.5 months, the model predicted ophthalmopathy.

This clonotype has more than one count but fewer than ten. Its antigen remains unknown. Among the patients, aged 18 to 65, hyperthyroidism was newly diagnosed and had lasted under 2 months. Exclusion criteria comprised uncontrolled infection, other autoimmune disease, pregnancy or lactation. Extraction of PBMCs used around 9.6 ml of fresh peripheral blood. It was RNA transcripts that yielded the amplified TCR beta CDR3 regions. The primer set for the first-round RT-PCR of the TCR CDR3 was HTBI. MiXCR, applied by TCRdb to the multiplex PCR reads, yields one record per CDR3 protein. The sample yields over 700,000 distinct CDR3 sequences, 38% seen once. Germline-derived CDR1 and CDR2 are SGHVS and FQNEAQ. V was clipped by 6 bases and J by 8 bases; unmatched bases: 11. This CDR3 contains 16 residues.

The TCR was taken from a man younger than 35 with Graves' hyperthyroidism. The sequenced material came from blood. V and J are TRBV7-8 and TRBJ1-6; 9 positions agree with TRBD1. CDR3 sequence reads: CASRGFTGGVDSPLHF. The CDR3 DNA is TGTGCCAGCAGGGGCTTCACAGGGGGCGTGGATTCACCCCTCCACTTT. Full variable domain (remainder filled in from reference TRBV7-8 and TRBJ1-6): GAGVSQSPRYKVAKRGQDVALRCDPISGHVSLFWYQQALGQGPEFLTYFQNEAQLDKSGLPSDRFFAERPEGSVSTLKIQRTQQEDSAVYLCASRGFTGGVDSPLHFGNGTRLTVT.